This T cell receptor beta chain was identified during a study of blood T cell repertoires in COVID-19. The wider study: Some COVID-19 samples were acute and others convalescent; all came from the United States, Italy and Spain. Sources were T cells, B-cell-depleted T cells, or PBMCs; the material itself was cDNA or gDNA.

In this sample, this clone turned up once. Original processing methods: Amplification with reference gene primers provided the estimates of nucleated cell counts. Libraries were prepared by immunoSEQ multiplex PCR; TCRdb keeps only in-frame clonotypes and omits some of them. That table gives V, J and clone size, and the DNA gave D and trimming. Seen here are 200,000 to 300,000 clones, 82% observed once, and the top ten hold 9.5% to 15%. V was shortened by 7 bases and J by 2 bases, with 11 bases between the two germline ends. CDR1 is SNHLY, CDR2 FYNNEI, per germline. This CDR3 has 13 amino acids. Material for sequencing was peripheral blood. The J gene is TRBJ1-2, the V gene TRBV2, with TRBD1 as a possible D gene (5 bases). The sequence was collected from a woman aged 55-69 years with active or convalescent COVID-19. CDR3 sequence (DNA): TGTGCCAGCACCTTTGACAGAAACTATGGCTACACCTTC. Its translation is CASTFDRNYGYTF. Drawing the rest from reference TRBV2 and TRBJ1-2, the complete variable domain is EPEVTQTPSHQVTQMGQEVILRCVPISNHLYFYWYRQILGQKVEFLVSFYNNEISEKSEIFDDQFSVERPDGSNFTLKIRSTKLEDSAMYFCASTFDRNYGYTFGSGTRLTVV.